This record covers a single T cell receptor (beta chain). Its antigen is currently not known. Mismatch with germline at one junction end may stem from a read error. This sample is drawn from a study of T cell repertoires in cytomegalovirus infection (dated by TCRdb to about 2019). Study-wide context: Alongside well-studied HLA-B-restricted epitopes, the peptide stimulations were aimed at recently identified HLA-C-restricted CMV epitopes, whose presentation resists viral immunomodulation. Donor HLA type was relevant to the analysis, as public TCR beta signatures indicated carriage of CMV infection together with the matching HLA type. What the work shows at the level of the full study, not this receptor alone: The ex vivo response was dominated by HLA-C-restricted CMV-specific TCR beta clonotypes, and the single most frequent clonotype in two of eight donors was supplied by these HLA-C-restricted clonotypes. Cumulative frequency of public TCR beta family members discriminated carriers of CMV infection plus the relevant HLA type in this cohort and an independent approximately 360-donor cohort.

Sequencing used an Illumina HiSeq 1500. In TCRdb, the public reads were trimmed at Q25 with fastp and aligned with MiXCR, with productive beta chains retained. Entries that share a CDR3 protein sequence are merged under the most common genes and DNA. The sample includes around 710,000 distinct CDR3 sequences, with under 35% observed a single time. The ten largest clones take up around 13% of the sample. The treatment or condition tag for this specimen amounts to: in vitro stimulation with specific CMV peptide epitopes to enrich CMV-specific T cells. The germline V gene gives CDR1 as SGDLS and CDR2 as YYNGEE. The CDR3 has 8 amino acids, counting the end cysteine and phenylalanine. Just the 24-base CDR3 DNA is kept, in frame starting at base 1.

The chain was built from TRBV9 and TRBJ1-3; the D gene cannot be resolved reliably. Sequenced material: cultured CD8+ T cells from PBMCs, taken from culture after CMV antigen stimulation. This receptor was identified in a human donor in good health (CMV status not recorded). Some clones in this sample may be carry-over from other donors' samples. In nucleotides, the sequence is TGTGCCAGCAGCGCCCTAGAATTT. Its protein product is CASSALEF.